This TCR beta chain comes out of a study of monozygotic twins with inflammatory bowel disease (dated by TCRdb to about 2019). General notes on the study: The full study comprised some 30 monozygotic twin pairs: nine German pairs (four IBD-concordant, five IBD-discordant) and 19 IBD-discordant Danish pairs. The search for disease-associated traits relied mainly on comparing IBD patients with their genetically identical healthy co-twins within discordant pairs. Each individual had, on average, about 151 000 unique TCRalpha sequences and 181 000 unique TCRbeta sequences available for analysis. The full study reports these points: Concordant and discordant twins showed no difference in repertoire similarity, possibly because of limited statistical power. The results gave no support for a single strong signal or clonotype linked to IBD. Different T cell subtypes could not be distinguished in the analysis. TCRbeta repertoire diversity, by inverse Simpson index, was decreased in IBD patients compared with their healthy co-twins. Background noise and inter-individual variability may have been introduced into the repertoires by the differing immunosuppressive treatments among patients. Compared with healthy twins, IBD patients shared fewer clonotypes with other individuals, and the difference was most pronounced in patients with signs of disease activity.

The protocol used for the library was 5' RACE. Preparation of each TCR library used approximately 3,200 ng of total RNA. For each sample, cDNA synthesis was carried out in eight separate reactions using SMARTScribe reverse transcriptase. During cDNA synthesis, template switching introduced unique molecular identifiers that contained a 6-nucleotide sample barcode. Two nested PCRs of around 16 and 10 cycles amplified the TCRalpha and TCRbeta cDNA, and bead purification followed each PCR. Before amplification, the cDNA was treated with uracil DNA-glycosylase and purified using the QIAquick PCR purification kit. In the second PCR, Illumina TruSeq-compatible adapters and sample-specific barcodes were added. TapeStation and Qubit were used to check library quality and concentration, and 5 to 6.5 ng of each library was pooled. Sequencing of the pooled libraries was done on an Illumina HiSeq2500 single-index Rapid Run using custom sequencing primers and 2 x 100 bp reads. The authors' pipeline ran thus. PCR and sequencing errors were corrected by UMI-based consensus assembly using MiGEC version 1.2.6. MiXCR version 2.1.1 handled V(D)J alignment, clonotype assembly and CDR3 extraction. To normalise gene usage, clonotype sharing and MAIT/NKT TCR abundance, the top 1000, 10 000 and 20 000 clonotypes in each sample were analysed. Diversity was computed as the inverse Simpson index with the vegan R package after downsampling to 27 000 UMIs. Paired Mann-Whitney U tests were applied to discordant twin pairs, with Benjamini-Hochberg correction for multiple testing. The reads went through TCRdb reprocessing, and each CDR3 protein sequence gets one entry with no DNA. These V and J calls originate from TCRdb's pipeline instead of the authors' own analysis. The record for this sample contains just over 300,000 distinct CDR3 sequences. The biggest ten clones account for roughly 5.8% of the sample.

In regard to this clonotype: What this receptor recognizes is not known.

The CDR3, cysteine through phenylalanine, is 13 amino acids long. The nucleotide record is missing. CDR1 and CDR2 (MNHEY, SVGAGI) derive from the germline V gene. From each donor, an approximately 2.7 ml peripheral blood sample was collected into PAXgene tubes and kept at -80 degrees C. Without any T cell sorting, total RNA was extracted from whole blood using the PAXgene blood miRNA kit on an automated QIAcube. Peripheral blood from monozygotic twin pairs, either concordant or discordant for inflammatory bowel disease, underwent deep TCRalpha and TCRbeta repertoire profiling that used unique molecular barcoding. Smoking habits were recorded for all twin pairs, and each individual was classified as a current, former or never smoker.

Rearrangement joined TRBV6-5 to TRBJ1-2. Specimen: blood. The clonotype originates from a human donor with ulcerative colitis or Crohn's disease, or a healthy co-twin of an affected twin (not recorded which). The CDR3: CASSLGRNYGYTF.